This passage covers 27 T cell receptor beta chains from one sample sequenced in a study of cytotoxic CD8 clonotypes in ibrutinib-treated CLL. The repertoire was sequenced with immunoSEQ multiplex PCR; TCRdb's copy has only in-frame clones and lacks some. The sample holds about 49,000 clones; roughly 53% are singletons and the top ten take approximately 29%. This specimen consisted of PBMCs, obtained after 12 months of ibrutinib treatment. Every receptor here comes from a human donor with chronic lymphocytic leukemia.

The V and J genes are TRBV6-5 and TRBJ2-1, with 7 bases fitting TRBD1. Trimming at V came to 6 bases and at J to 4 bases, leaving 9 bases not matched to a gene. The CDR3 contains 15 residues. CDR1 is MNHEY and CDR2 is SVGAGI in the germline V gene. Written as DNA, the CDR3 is TGTGCCAGCAGGCAAATTGACAGGGTTTACAATGAGCAGTTCTTC. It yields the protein CASRQIDRVYNEQFF.

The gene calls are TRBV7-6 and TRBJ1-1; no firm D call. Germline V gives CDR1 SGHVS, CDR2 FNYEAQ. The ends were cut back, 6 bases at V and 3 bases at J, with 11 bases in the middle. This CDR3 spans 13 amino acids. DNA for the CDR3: TGTGCCAGCAGACAAGGACGGGACACTGAAGCTTTCTTT. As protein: CASRQGRDTEAFF. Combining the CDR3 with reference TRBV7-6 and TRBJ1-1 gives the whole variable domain GAGVSQSPRYKVTKRGQDVALRCDPISGHVSLYWYRQALGQGPEFLTYFNYEAQQDKSGLPNDRFSAERPEGSISTLTIQRTEQRDSAMYRCASRQGRDTEAFFGQGTRLTVV.

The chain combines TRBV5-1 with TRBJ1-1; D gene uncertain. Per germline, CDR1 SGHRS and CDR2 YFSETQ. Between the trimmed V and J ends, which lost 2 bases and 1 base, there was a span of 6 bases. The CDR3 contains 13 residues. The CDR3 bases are TGCGCCAGCAGCTTTTCATGGAACACTGAAGCTTTCTTT. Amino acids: CASSFSWNTEAFF.

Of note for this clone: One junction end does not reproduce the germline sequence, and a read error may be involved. For the CDR3, the DNA is TGTGCTAGCAGCTTAAATTCAGTGGGCGAGCAGTACTTC. Residues: CASSLNSVGEQYF. J is TRBJ2-7 and V is TRBV7-7; no definite D call. Germline lookup yields CDR1 SSHAT and CDR2 FNYEAQ (reference sequence). CDR3 length: 13 amino acids.

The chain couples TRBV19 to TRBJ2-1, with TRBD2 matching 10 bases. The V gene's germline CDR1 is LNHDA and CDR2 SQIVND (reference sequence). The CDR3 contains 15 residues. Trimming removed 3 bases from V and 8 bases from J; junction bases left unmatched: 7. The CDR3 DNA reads TGTGCCAGTAGTATTGGGCTAGCGGGAGCTGATGAGCAGTTCTTC. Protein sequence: CASSIGLAGADEQFF.

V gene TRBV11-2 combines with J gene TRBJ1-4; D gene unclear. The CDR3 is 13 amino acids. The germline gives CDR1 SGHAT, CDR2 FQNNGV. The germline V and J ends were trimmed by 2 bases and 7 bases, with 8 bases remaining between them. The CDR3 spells CASSLSRSEKLFF. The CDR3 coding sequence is TGTGCCAGCAGCTTATCTCGAAGTGAAAAACTGTTTTTT.

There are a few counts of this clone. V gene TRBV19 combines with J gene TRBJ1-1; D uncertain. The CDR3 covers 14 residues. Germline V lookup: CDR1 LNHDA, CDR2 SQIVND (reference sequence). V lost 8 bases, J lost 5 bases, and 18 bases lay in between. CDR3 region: CASLPSTMGTEAFF. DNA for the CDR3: TGTGCCAGTCTCCCTTCGACCATGGGGACTGAAGCTTTCTTT.

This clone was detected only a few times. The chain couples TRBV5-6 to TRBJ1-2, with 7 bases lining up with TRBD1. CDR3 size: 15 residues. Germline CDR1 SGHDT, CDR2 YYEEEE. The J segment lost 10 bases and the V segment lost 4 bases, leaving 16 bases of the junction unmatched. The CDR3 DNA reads TGTGCCAGCAGCCTTATCAGGAGCGAGGGGGCAGACTACACCTTC. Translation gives CASSLIRSEGADYTF.

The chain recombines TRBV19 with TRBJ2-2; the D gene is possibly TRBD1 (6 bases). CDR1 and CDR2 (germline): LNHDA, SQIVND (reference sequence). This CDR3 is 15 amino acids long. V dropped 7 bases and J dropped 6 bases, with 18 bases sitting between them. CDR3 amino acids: CASIVRQGWSGELFF. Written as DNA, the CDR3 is TGTGCCAGTATCGTCCGGCAGGGGTGGTCCGGGGAGCTGTTTTTT. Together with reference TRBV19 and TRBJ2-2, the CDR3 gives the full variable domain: DGGITQSPKYLFRKEGQNVTLSCEQNLNHDAMYWYRQDPGQGLRLIYYSQIVNDFQKGDIAEGYSVSREKKESFPLTVTSAQKNPTAFYLCASIVRQGWSGELFFGEGSRLTVL.

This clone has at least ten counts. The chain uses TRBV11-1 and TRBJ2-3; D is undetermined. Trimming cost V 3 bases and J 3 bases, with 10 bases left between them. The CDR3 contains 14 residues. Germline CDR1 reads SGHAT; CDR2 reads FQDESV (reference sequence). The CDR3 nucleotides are TGTGCCAGCAGCTTCGTGCAGGTGACAGATACGCAGTATTTT. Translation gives CASSFVQVTDTQYF.

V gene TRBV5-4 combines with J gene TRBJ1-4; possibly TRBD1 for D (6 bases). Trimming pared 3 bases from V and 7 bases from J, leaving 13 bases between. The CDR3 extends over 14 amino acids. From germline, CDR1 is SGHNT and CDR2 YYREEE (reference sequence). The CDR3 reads CASSSGAAIEKLFF. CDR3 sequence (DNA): TGTGCCAGCAGCTCAGGGGCGGCTATTGAAAAACTGTTTTTT.

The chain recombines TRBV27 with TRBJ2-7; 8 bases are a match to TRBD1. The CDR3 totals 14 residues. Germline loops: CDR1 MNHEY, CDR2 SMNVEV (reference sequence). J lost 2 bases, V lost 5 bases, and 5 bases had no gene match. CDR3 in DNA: TGTGCCAGCAGTCTACAGGGGGAAACCTACGAGCAGTACTTC. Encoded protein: CASSLQGETYEQYF.

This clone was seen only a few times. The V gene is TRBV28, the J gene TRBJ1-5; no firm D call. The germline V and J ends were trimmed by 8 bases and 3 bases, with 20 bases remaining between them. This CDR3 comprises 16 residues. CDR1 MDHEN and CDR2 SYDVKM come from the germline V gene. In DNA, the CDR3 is TGTGCCAGCGTTTATAAGGTTGGACGGCCCAATCAGCCCCAGCATTTT. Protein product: CASVYKVGRPNQPQHF.

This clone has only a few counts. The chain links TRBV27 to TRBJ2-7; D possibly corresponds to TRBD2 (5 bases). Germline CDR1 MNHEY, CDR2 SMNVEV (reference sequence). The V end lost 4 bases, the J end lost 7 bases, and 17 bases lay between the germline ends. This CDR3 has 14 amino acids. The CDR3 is CASSSYSAAWEQYF. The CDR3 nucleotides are TGTGCCAGCAGTTCTTATAGCGCCGCCTGGGAGCAGTACTTC.

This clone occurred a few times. CDR3 region: CASSQGLAGMGGELFF. Here the CDR3 DNA reads TGTGCCAGCAGCCAAGGTCTAGCGGGGATGGGCGGGGAGCTGTTTTTT. The chain combines TRBV4-2 with TRBJ2-2; the match to TRBD2 covers 9 bases. CDR1 and CDR2 from the germline V gene are LGHNA and YNFKEQ. The CDR3 has 16 residues. With V trimmed by 1 base and J by 7 bases, 7 bases remained unmatched.

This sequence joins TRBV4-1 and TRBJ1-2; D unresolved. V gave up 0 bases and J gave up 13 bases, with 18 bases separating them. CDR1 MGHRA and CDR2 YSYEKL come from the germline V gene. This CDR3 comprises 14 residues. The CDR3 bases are TGCGCCAGCAGCCAAGATTGGCAGCCCTCTAGGATCACCTTC. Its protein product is CASSQDWQPSRITF.

The CDR3 here is CASSLGDRSSGYTF. In nucleotides, the CDR3 is TGTGCCAGCAGCCTTGGGGACAGGTCTTCGGGCTACACCTTC. V and J are TRBV7-9 and TRBJ1-2, with TRBD1 identical over 8 bases. Germline loops: CDR1 SEHNR, CDR2 FQNEAQ (reference sequence). V lost 5 bases, J lost 8 bases, and 10 bases stayed unmatched. This CDR3 is 14 amino acids long. The variable domain in full, completed from reference TRBV7-9 and TRBJ1-2, reads DTGVSQNPRHKITKRGQNVTFRCDPISEHNRLYWYRQTLGQGPEFLTYFQNEAQLEKSRLLSDRFSAERPKGSFSTLEIQRTEQGDSAMYLCASSLGDRSSGYTFGSGTRLTVV.

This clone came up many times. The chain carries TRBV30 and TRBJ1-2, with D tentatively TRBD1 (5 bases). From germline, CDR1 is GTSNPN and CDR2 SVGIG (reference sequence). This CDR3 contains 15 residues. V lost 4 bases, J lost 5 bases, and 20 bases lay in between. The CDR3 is CAWILATANRYGYTF. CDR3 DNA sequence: TGTGCCTGGATTCTAGCGACAGCTAATCGTTATGGCTACACCTTC.

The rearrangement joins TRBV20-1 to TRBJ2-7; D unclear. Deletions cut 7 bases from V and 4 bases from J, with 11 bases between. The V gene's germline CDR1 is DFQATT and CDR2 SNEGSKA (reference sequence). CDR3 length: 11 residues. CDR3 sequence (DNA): TGCAGTGTTGGAAGTGGATACGAGCAGTACTTC. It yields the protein CSVGSGYEQYF.

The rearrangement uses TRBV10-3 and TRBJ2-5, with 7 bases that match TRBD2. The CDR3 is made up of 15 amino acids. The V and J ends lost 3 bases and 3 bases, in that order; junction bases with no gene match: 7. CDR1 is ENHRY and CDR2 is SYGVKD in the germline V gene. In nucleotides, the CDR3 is TGTGCCATCAGTGACGGTCGGAGCGGGGAAGAGACCCAGTACTTC. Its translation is CAISDGRSGEETQYF.

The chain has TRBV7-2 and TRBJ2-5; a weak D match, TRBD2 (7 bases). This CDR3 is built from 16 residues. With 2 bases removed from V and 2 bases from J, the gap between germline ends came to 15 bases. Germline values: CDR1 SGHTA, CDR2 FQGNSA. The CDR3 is CASSLKRGGPQETQYF. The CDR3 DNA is TGTGCCAGCAGCTTAAAAAGGGGGGGTCCACAAGAGACCCAGTACTTC.

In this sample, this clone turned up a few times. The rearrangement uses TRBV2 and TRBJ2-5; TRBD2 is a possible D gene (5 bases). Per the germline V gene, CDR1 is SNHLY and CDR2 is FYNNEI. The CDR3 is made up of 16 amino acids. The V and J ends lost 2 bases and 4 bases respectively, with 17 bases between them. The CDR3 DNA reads TGTGCCAGCAGTGAAACGGGGTCCATTTGGGGAGAGACCCAGTACTTC. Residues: CASSETGSIWGETQYF.

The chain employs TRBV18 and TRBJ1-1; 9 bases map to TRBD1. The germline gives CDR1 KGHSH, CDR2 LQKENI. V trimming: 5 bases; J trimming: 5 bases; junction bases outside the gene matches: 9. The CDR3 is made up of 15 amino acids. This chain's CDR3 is CASSAGTGRSTEAFF. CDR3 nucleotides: TGTGCCAGCTCAGCCGGGACAGGGCGTAGTACTGAAGCTTTCTTT.

The CDR3 bases are TGTGCCAGCAGCTACGGGACTAGCGCCCCGCGTGAGCAGTTCTTC. Its translation: CASSYGTSAPREQFF. The rearrangement joins TRBV13 to TRBJ2-1, with 10 bases matching TRBD2. The CDR3 runs 15 residues. Germline values: CDR1 PRHDT, CDR2 FYEKMQ (reference sequence). The V segment lost 4 bases and the J segment 9 bases; nucleotides outside the gene matches: 9.

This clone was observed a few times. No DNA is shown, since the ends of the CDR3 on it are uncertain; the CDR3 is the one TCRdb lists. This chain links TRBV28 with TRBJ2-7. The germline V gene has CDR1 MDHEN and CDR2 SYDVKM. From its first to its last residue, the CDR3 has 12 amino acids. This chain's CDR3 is CASSTSDRPGYF.

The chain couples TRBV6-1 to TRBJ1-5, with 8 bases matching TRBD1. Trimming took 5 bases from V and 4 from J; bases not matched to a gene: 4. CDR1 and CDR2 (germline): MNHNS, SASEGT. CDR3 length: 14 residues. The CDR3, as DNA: TGTGCCAGCAGTCAGGGGGCGGGGAATCAGCCCCAGCATTTT. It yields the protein CASSQGAGNQPQHF.

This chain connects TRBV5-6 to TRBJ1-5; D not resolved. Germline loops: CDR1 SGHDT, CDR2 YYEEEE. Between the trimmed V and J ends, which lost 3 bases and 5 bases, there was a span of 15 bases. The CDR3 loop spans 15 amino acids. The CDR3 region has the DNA TGTGCCAGCAGCTGGGCGGGCAGCCCCGATCAGCCCCAGCATTTT. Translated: CASSWAGSPDQPQHF.